The entry that follows covers one TCR beta chain sequence. Its specificity is unknown. TCRdb independently ran MiXCR on the RT-PCR reads; one entry per CDR3 protein. The sample lists 150,000 to 200,000 distinct CDR3 sequences; about 10% were seen once. This sample is part of a study of response to subunit inactivated influenza vaccine. Overall study findings and caveats: A suggestion made by the authors is that each seasonal influenza vaccination recruits few new T cells.

This CDR3 contains 12 residues. Trimming pared 5 bases from V and 10 bases from J, leaving 12 bases between. CDR1 and CDR2 (germline): SGHVS, FNYEAQ. The chain employs TRBV7-6 and TRBJ2-1, with TRBD2 as a possible D gene (5 bases). The material sequenced was CD8+ T cells sorted from PBMCs, taken roughly 24 months after vaccination. The TCR sequence derives from a man in his fifties or sixties who received an inactivated influenza vaccine. CDR3 region: CASSPGVLEQFF. The CDR3 bases are TGTGCCAGCAGCCCCGGGGTACTAGAGCAGTTCTTC.